The 2 T cell receptor beta chains given below trace back to one sample, sequenced in a study of CD8+CD57+ T cells in acquired aplastic anemia. CDR3 and TCR beta VDJ profiling relied on a genomic DNA template. TCRdb re-called the reads through MiXCR, storing one row per CDR3 protein. The table shows around 170,000 distinct CDR3 sequences, with around 45% occurring only once. The sequenced sample consisted of sorted CD4+, CD8+, or CD8+CD57+ T cells (not recorded which) from PBMCs. Receptors originate from a human donor in good health.

V usage is TRBV7-2 and J usage is TRBJ2-3; D possibly uses TRBD1 or TRBD2 (6 bases each). The germline gives CDR1 SGHTA, CDR2 FQGNSA. Between the trimmed V and J ends, which lost 5 bases and 5 bases, there was a span of 17 bases. The CDR3 loop spans 15 amino acids. The CDR3 DNA follows: TGTGCCAGCAGCCCCGGGTGGGGGGCTGGAGATACGCAGTATTTT. Amino acid sequence: CASSPGWGAGDTQYF.

This clonotype was found many times. The chain has TRBV15 and TRBJ1-5, with D hard to call. Looked up from germline, CDR1 is LNHNV and CDR2 is YYDKDF (reference sequence). The CDR3 spans 12 residues. The V and J ends lost 2 bases and 5 bases respectively, with 4 bases between them. The CDR3 loop is CATSRPDQPQHF. DNA of the CDR3: TGTGCCACCAGCAGACCAGATCAGCCCCAGCATTTT.